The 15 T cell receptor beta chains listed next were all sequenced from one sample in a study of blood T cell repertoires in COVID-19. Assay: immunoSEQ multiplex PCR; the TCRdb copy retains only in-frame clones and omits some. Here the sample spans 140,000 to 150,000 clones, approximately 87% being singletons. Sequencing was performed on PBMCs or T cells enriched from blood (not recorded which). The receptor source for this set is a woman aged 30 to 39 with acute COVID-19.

CDR3 sequence (DNA): TGCGCCAGCTACGGGGGACAGGGGGCGGGAAACACCGGGGAGCTGTTTTTT. Translation gives CASYGGQGAGNTGELFF. V usage is TRBV4-3 and J usage is TRBJ2-2; TRBD1 aligns across 12 bases. Germline CDR1 LGHNA, CDR2 YSLEER. The CDR3 covers 17 residues. Unmatched junction bases numbered 9, after V lost 8 bases and J lost 2 bases.

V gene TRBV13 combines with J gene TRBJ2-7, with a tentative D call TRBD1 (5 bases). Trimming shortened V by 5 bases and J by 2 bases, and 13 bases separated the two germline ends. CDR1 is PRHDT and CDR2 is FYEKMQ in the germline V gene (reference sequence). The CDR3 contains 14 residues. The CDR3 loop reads CASSTRQSPYEQYF. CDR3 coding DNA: TGTGCCAGCAGCACTCGACAGTCCCCCTACGAGCAGTACTTC.

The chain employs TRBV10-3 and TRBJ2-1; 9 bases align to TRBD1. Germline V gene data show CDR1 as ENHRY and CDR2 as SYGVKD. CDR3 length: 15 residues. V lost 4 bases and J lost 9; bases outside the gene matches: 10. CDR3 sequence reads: CAISGPGQGKREQFF. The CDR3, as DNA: TGTGCCATCAGTGGGCCGGGACAGGGAAAACGTGAGCAGTTCTTC.

The CDR3: CASSPNLWGGPPERYEQYF. The CDR3 DNA reads as TGCGCCAGCAGCCCCAACCTTTGGGGAGGGCCCCCAGAACGCTACGAGCAGTACTTC. V usage is TRBV5-1 and J usage is TRBJ2-7; 7 bases agree with TRBD2. Trimming cost V 4 bases and J 3 bases; bases outside gene matches: 22. The CDR3 contains 19 residues. The germline CDR1 and CDR2 sequences are SGHRS and YFSETQ.

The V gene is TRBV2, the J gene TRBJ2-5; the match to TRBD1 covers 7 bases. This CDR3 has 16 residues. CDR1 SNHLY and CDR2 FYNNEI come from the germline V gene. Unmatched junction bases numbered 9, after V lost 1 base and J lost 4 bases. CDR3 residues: CASSEGFSGGRETQYF. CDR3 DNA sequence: TGTGCCAGCAGTGAAGGATTTTCAGGGGGTCGAGAGACCCAGTACTTC.

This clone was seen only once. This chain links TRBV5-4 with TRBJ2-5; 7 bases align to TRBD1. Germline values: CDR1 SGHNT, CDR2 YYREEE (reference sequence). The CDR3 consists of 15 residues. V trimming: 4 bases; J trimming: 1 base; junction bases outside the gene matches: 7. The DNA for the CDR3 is TGTGCCAGCAGCATATATACAGGGGCCCAAGAGACCCAGTACTTC. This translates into CASSIYTGAQETQYF.

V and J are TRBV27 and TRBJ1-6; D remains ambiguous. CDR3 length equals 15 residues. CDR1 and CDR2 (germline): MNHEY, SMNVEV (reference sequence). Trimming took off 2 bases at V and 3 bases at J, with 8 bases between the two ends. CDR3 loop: CASSLEGSYNSPLHF. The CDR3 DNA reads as TGTGCCAGCAGTTTAGAAGGGAGCTATAATTCACCCCTCCACTTT.

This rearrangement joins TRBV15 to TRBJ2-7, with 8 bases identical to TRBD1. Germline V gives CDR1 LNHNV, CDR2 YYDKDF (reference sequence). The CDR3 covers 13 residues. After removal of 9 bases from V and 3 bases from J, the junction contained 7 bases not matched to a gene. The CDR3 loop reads CATTDRESYEQYF. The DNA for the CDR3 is TGTGCCACTACGGACAGGGAAAGCTACGAGCAGTACTTC.

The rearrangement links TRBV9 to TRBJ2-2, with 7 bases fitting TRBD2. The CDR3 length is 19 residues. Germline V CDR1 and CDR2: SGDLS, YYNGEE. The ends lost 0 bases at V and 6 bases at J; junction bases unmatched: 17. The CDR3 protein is CASSVAGVLAEGKAGELFF. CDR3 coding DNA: TGTGCCAGCAGCGTAGCGGGGGTGCTAGCGGAGGGAAAAGCCGGGGAGCTGTTTTTT.

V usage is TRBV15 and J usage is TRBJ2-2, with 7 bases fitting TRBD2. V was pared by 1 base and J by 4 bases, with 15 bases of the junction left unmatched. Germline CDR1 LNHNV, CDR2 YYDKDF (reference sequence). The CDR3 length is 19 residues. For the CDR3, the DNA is TGTGCCACCAGCAGAGCTCCGACTAGCCGCTTCGGGGGCACCGGGGAGCTGTTTTTT. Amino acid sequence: CATSRAPTSRFGGTGELFF.

As DNA, the CDR3 is TGTGCCAGCTCACTCCACAGGCCAGGGGAGTCGACTGAAGCTTTCTTT. Protein: CASSLHRPGESTEAFF. The rearrangement links TRBV18 to TRBJ1-1, with D possibly TRBD1 on 6 matching bases. Looked up from germline, CDR1 is KGHSH and CDR2 is LQKENI. Trimming cost V 4 bases and J 5 bases, with 20 bases left between them. The CDR3 totals 16 residues. Combining the CDR3 with reference TRBV18 and TRBJ1-1 gives the whole variable domain NAGVMQNPRHLVRRRGQEARLRCSPMKGHSHVYWYRQLPEEGLKFMVYLQKENIIDESGMPKERFSAEFPKEGPSILRIQQVVRGDSAAYFCASSLHRPGESTEAFFGQGTRLTVV.

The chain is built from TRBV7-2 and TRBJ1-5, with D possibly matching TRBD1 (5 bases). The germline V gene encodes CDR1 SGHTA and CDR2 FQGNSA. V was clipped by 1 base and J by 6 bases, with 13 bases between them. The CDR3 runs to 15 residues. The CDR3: CASSLVAGPVQPQHF. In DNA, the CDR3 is TGTGCCAGCAGCTTAGTGGCAGGGCCGGTTCAGCCCCAGCATTTT.

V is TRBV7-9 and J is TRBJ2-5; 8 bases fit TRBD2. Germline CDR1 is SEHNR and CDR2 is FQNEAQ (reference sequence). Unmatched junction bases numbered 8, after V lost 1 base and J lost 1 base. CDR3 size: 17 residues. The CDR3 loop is CASSLVLTSDLQETQYF. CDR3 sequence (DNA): TGTGCCAGCAGCTTAGTACTGACTAGCGATCTCCAAGAGACCCAGTACTTC.

The CDR3 nucleotides are TGCGCCAGCAGCCAAGGGGGGACAGGGAGAACTGAAGCTTTCTTT. Amino acids: CASSQGGTGRTEAFF. This rearrangement joins TRBV4-3 to TRBJ1-1, with 9 bases aligning to TRBD1. The CDR3 has 15 amino acids. The ends lost 1 base at V and 5 bases at J; junction bases unmatched: 5. Germline-derived CDR1 and CDR2 are LGHNA and YSLEER.

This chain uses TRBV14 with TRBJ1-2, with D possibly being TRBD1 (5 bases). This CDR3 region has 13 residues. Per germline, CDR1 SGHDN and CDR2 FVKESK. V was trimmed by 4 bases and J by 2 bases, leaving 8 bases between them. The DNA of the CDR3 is TGTGCCAGCAGCCCGGAGGGGAACTATGGCTACACCTTC. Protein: CASSPEGNYGYTF.